This T cell receptor (beta chain) was captured by sequencing in a study of blood T cell repertoires in COVID-19. The CDR3 has 13 residues. The germline V gene encodes CDR1 SNHLY and CDR2 FYNNEI. Deletions cut 2 bases from V and 7 bases from J, with 11 bases between. TCRdb's table, derived via immunoSEQ multiplex PCR, lists solely in-frame clones and lacks some. Seen here are about 53,000 clones, about three quarters observed once, and the top ten hold roughly 45%. The receptor comes from a man aged 65 to 85 with active or convalescent COVID-19. Sequencing used peripheral blood. The rearrangement uses TRBV2 and TRBJ1-2; D might be TRBD1 (5 bases). This CDR3 reads CASSEMGEGGYTF. The CDR3 DNA sequence: TGTGCCAGCAGTGAAATGGGGGAGGGTGGCTACACCTTC.